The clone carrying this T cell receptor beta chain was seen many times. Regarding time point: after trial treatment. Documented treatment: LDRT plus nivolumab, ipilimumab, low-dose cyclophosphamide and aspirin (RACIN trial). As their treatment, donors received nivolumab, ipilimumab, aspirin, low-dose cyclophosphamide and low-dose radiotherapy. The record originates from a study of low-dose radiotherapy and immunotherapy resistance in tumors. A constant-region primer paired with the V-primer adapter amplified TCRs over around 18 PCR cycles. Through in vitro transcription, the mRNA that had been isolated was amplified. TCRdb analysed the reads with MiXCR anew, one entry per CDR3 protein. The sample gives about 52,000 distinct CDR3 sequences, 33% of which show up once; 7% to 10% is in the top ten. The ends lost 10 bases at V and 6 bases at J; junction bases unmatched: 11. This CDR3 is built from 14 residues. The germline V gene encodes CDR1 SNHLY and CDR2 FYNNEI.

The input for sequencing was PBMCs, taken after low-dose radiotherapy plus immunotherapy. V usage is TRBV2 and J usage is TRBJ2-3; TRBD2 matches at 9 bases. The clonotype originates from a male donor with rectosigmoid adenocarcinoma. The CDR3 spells CATESGGPPDTQYF. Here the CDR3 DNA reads TGTGCCACCGAGAGCGGGGGGCCCCCCGATACGCAGTATTTT.